The TCR beta chain under discussion was sequenced for a study of T cells after yellow fever vaccination. Study results and caveats: It was a weaker secondary response, yet one that peaked faster, at day 5 versus 15. Clonotypes appearing in both CD4 and CD8 compartments existed, and their share was small. Among primary-vaccination clones, most reappeared after the booster, at 96% for CD4 and about 90% for CD8.

The TCR cDNA carried a universal primer site and UMIs from 5'RACE template switching. Using its own MiXCR run on the 5' RACE reads, TCRdb lists one record per CDR3 protein. Here the sample spans over 250,000 distinct CDR3 sequences, roughly 3.9% being singletons. CDR1 SQVTM and CDR2 ANQGSEA come from the germline V gene. This CDR3 region has 13 residues. Trimming pared 4 bases from V and 6 bases from J, leaving 15 bases between. In this sample, this clonotype turned up a few times. Its antigen is undetermined. This chain uses TRBV29-1 with TRBJ1-1; D call uncertain. The clonotype was recovered from a man younger than 35 who received the YFV17D yellow fever vaccine. Source: PBMCs, taken 5 days after the yellow fever booster vaccination. CDR3 nucleotide sequence: TGCAGCGTTGTGGGCTCAGACGGCGCTGAAGCTTTCTTT. Translation gives CSVVGSDGAEAFF.